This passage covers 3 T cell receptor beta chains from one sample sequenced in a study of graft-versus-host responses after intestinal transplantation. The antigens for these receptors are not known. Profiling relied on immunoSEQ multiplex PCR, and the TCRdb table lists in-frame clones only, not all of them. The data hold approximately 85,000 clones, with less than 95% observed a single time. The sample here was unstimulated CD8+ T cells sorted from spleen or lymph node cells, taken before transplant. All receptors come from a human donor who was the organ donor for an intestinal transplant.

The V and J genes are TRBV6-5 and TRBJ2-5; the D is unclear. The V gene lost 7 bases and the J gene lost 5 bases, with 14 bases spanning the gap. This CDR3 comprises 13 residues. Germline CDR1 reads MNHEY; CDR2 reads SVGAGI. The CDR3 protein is CASTGSLGETQYF. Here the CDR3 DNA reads TGTGCCAGCACCGGAAGTTTGGGGGAGACCCAGTACTTC.

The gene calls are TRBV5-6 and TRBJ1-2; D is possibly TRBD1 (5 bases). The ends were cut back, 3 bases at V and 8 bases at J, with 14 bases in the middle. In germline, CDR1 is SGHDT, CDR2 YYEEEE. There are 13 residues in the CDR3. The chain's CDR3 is CASSWTTSMGYTF. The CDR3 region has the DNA TGTGCCAGCAGCTGGACAACGAGTATGGGCTACACCTTC. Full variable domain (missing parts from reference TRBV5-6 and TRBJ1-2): DAGVTQSPTHLIKTRGQQVTLRCSPKSGHDTVSWYQQALGQGPQFIFQYYEEEERQRGNFPDRFSGHQFPNYSSELNVNALLLGDSALYLCASSWTTSMGYTFGSGTRLTVV.

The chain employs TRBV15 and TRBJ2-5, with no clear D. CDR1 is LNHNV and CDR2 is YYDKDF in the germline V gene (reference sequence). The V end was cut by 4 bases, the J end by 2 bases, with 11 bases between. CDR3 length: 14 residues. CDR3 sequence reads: CATSTTDDQETQYF. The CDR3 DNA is TGTGCCACCAGCACTACAGACGATCAAGAGACCCAGTACTTC. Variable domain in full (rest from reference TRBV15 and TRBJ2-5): DAMVIQNPRYQVTQFGKPVTLSCSQTLNHNVMYWYQQKSSQAPKLLFHYYDKDFNNEADTPDNFQSRRPNTSFCFLDIRSPGLGDTAMYLCATSTTDDQETQYFGPGTRLLVL.